This is a list of T cell receptor beta chains from one sample in a study of blood T cell repertoires in COVID-19. Assay used: immunoSEQ multiplex PCR; TCRdb lists only in-frame clones, some missing. The sample includes roughly 500,000 clones, around nine tenths seen only once; the top ten take around 1.9%. The source material was PBMCs or T cells enriched from blood (not recorded which). The source of these receptors is a woman aged 40 to 50 who had recovered from COVID-19. The CDR3 runs from the conserved cysteine through the conserved F or W. The D gene is left open where the match is weak. Size is omitted from some rows. Given values are once, few, many or a class for expanded clones.

D gene	V gene	J gene	clone size	CDR3 DNA	CDR3 protein
.	TRBV9	TRBJ2-7	.	TGTGCCAGCAGCCGAGACCCAGCGGCAGGCGAGCAGTACTTC	CASSRDPAAGEQYF
.	TRBV6-6	TRBJ2-6	.	TGTGCCAGCAGTCCCCTCGCGGTACGCTTTAGCTCTGGGGCCAACGTCCTGACTTTC	CASSPLAVRFSSGANVLTF
TRBD2	TRBV7-9	TRBJ2-3	.	TGTGCCAGCAGCCATAGTAAAGCGGGAGCGATGGATACGCAGTATTTT	CASSHSKAGAMDTQYF
TRBD2	TRBV6-2/TRBV6-3	TRBJ2-7	.	TGTGCCAGCAGTTACGGGACTAGCGGGAGGTACGAGCAGTACTTC	CASSYGTSGRYEQYF
TRBD2	TRBV6-5	TRBJ2-1	.	TGTGCCAGCAGTTACTCGATCGGGACTAGAACGAATGAGCAGTTCTTC	CASSYSIGTRTNEQFF
TRBD1	TRBV11-3	TRBJ1-1	.	TGTGCCAGCAGCTTAGCCGCAGTCCCGGGACAGGGAGTATTGATCCCTGAAGCTTTCTTT	CASSLAAVPGQGVLIPEAFF
.	TRBV3-1/TRBV3-2	TRBJ1-1	once	TGTGCCAGCAGCCTCGCAGGGCTAGAAGCTTTCTTT	CASSLAGLEAFF
TRBD2	TRBV7-8	TRBJ2-7	once	TGTGCCAGCAGCTTAGTAGGCGGGAGTGCCTACGAGCAGTACTTC	CASSLVGGSAYEQYF
TRBD2	TRBV4-3	TRBJ2-7	.	TGCGCCAGCAGCCAAGTCCGGACTAGTTCTCGCGAGCAGTACTTC	CASSQVRTSSREQYF
.	TRBV7-6	TRBJ2-1	.	TGTGCCAGCAGCTTACAGACTAGCTCCTACAATGAGCAGTTCTTC	CASSLQTSSYNEQFF
TRBD2	TRBV7-2	TRBJ2-1	.	TGTGCCAGCAGCTCCGGACTAGCGGCCGCAGGGACCTACAATGAGCAGTTCTTC	CASSSGLAAAGTYNEQFF
.	TRBV19	TRBJ1-6	.	TGTGCCAGTAGTATCGGGAGTTCACCCCTCCACTTT	CASSIGSSPLHF
TRBD2	TRBV28	TRBJ2-1	.	TGTGCCAGCAGTTTATTTAGCGGGAGTAGTTCCTACAATGAGCAGTTCTTC	CASSLFSGSSSYNEQFF
TRBD1	TRBV20-1	TRBJ1-2	few	TGCAGTGTGGGACAGTCCTATGGCTACACCTTC	CSVGQSYGYTF
.	TRBV6-5	TRBJ2-7	.	TGTGCCAGCAGTTCACCGAGTATAACAGGGTACGAGCAGTACTTC	CASSSPSITGYEQYF
TRBD2	TRBV18	TRBJ2-3	.	TGTGCCAGCTCACCTTTCGGGGGGACTACCACAGATACGCAGTATTTT	CASSPFGGTTTDTQYF
.	TRBV12-5	TRBJ1-1	.	TGTGCTAGTATGGCCCACGATGGCACTGAAGCTTTCTTT	CASMAHDGTEAFF
TRBD1	TRBV19	TRBJ1-5	.	TGTGCCAGTAACGGACAGGGGTCGGGCAATCAGCCCCAGCATTTT	CASNGQGSGNQPQHF
TRBD1	TRBV19	TRBJ2-7	.	TGTGCCAGTAGAGAAACCGGGACAGACTCCTACGAGCAGTACTTC	CASRETGTDSYEQYF
.	TRBV6-5	TRBJ1-1	.	TGTGCCAGCAGTACTGGGCGGGGCACTGAAGCTTTCTTT	CASSTGRGTEAFF
TRBD2	TRBV15	TRBJ2-2	once	TGTGCCACCAGCAGGAGCGGCGGGAGAGTCGGGGAGCTGTTTTTT	CATSRSGGRVGELFF
TRBD1	TRBV6-1	TRBJ2-4	.	TGTGCCAGCAGTGGACAGGGGACCTTAGCCAAAAACATTCAGTACTTC	CASSGQGTLAKNIQYF
TRBD2	TRBV5-1	TRBJ2-7	.	TGCGCCAGCAGCTCCGGGACTACGAAGGAGCAGTACTTC	CASSSGTTKEQYF
.	TRBV3-1/TRBV3-2	TRBJ1-1	.	TGTGCCAGCAGCGCCTGGGAGGGGAACACTGAAGCTTTCTTT	CASSAWEGNTEAFF
TRBD1	TRBV7-8	TRBJ1-4	.	TGTGCCAGCAGACCCAAGACAGGGAAGCCCCGTGCGACTAATGAAAAACTGTTTTTT	CASRPKTGKPRATNEKLFF
.	TRBV6-5	TRBJ2-7	.	TGTGCCAGCAGTTACTACAGTTCCTACGAGCAGTACTTC	CASSYYSSYEQYF
TRBD1	TRBV29-1	TRBJ1-5	.	TGCAGCGTTGGAACAGGGGCAGAACAGCCCCAGCATTTT	CSVGTGAEQPQHF
.	TRBV10-1	TRBJ2-5	.	TGCGCCAGCAGTGAAGCTTATGCACAAGAGACCCAGTACTTC	CASSEAYAQETQYF
TRBD2	TRBV4-3	TRBJ2-6	.	TGCGCCAGCAGCCAAACTAGCGGGATTAACGGGGCCAACGTCCTGACTTTC	CASSQTSGINGANVLTF
.	TRBV3-1/TRBV3-2	TRBJ2-3	.	TGTGCCAGCAGCCCTCCTCGGAGGGGATATACAGATACGCAGTATTTT	CASSPPRRGYTDTQYF
TRBD1	TRBV5-4	TRBJ2-7	many	TGTGCCAGCAGCGATTACAGGGGAAAAGCCTACGAGCAGTACTTC	CASSDYRGKAYEQYF
TRBD2	TRBV7-8	TRBJ2-7	.	TGTGCCAGCAGCTTAGTACTAGCGGGAGTCTACGAGCAGTACTTC	CASSLVLAGVYEQYF
TRBD1	TRBV7-9	TRBJ1-2	.	TGTGCCAGCAGCGACCCGGGACAGGGCCAACGCTACACCTTC	CASSDPGQGQRYTF
.	TRBV10-3	TRBJ2-3	.	TGTGCCATCAGTGAAGCAGGGGATGGAACAGATACGCAGTATTTT	CAISEAGDGTDTQYF
TRBD1	TRBV27	TRBJ1-5	.	TGTGCCAGCAGCCCGGGGACAGAACGTAATCAGCCCCAGCATTTT	CASSPGTERNQPQHF
.	TRBV29-1	TRBJ1-1	.	TGCAGCGTCGGGAGGGGGACTGAAGCTTTCTTT	CSVGRGTEAFF
.	TRBV11-2	TRBJ1-1	.	TGTGCCAGCAGCCTGACCCGACCCAGGGTGAACACTGAAGCTTTCTTT	CASSLTRPRVNTEAFF
TRBD1	TRBV28	TRBJ1-5	.	TGTGCCAGCAGTTTATTCTTGACAGGGATCAGTCAGCCCCAGCATTTT	CASSLFLTGISQPQHF
.	TRBV18	TRBJ1-1	.	TGTGCCAGTTCGGAGTTTCGAGGCCCTGAAGCTTTCTTT	CASSEFRGPEAFF
.	TRBV9	TRBJ2-2	.	TGTGCCAGCAGCGTAGGAGGTCTCGGCACCGGGGAGCTGTTTTTT	CASSVGGLGTGELFF
.	TRBV18	TRBJ2-7	.	TGTGCCAGCTCACCACCGGTAGCAAGGGGTACGATCGAGCAGTACTTC	CASSPPVARGTIEQYF
.	TRBV7-2	TRBJ2-1	.	TGTGCCAGCAGCTTAGGAGGAGGGGAGGCCTACAATGAGCAGTTCTTC	CASSLGGGEAYNEQFF
.	TRBV12-3/TRBV12-4	TRBJ2-7	few	TGTGCCAGCGGCCAGGGATATCGCGGCGAGCAGTACTTC	CASGQGYRGEQYF
.	TRBV21-1	TRBJ2-5	.	TGTGCCAGCAGCAAAGTAAAGACCCAGTACTTC	CASSKVKTQYF
TRBD1	TRBV9	TRBJ1-2	.	TGTGCCAGCAGCGCACGGACAGGGGGGCGGTTCAATGGCTACACCTTC	CASSARTGGRFNGYTF
TRBD2	TRBV9	TRBJ2-3	.	TGTGCCAGCAGCGTAGGTCCTAGCGGGGCCACAGATACGCAGTATTTT	CASSVGPSGATDTQYF
.	TRBV14	TRBJ1-4	.	TGTGCCAGCAGCCATATCCAGACTTCAACTAATGAAAAACTGTTTTTT	CASSHIQTSTNEKLFF
TRBD2	TRBV3-1/TRBV3-2	TRBJ2-5	.	TGTGCCAGCAGCCAAGCGGGAGGGATAAAGACCCAGTACTTC	CASSQAGGIKTQYF
.	TRBV10-2	TRBJ1-5	.	TGCGCCAGCTCGCCCGACAGTCGCTCCAATCAGCCCCAGCATTTT	CASSPDSRSNQPQHF
.	TRBV27	TRBJ1-4	.	TGTGCCAGCAGTTCCCACAGCAGCTTTAATGAAAAACTGTTTTTT	CASSSHSSFNEKLFF
TRBD1	TRBV27	TRBJ1-5	.	TGTGCCAGCAGGCTTAGGACAGGGGCGGGTAATCAGCCCCAGCATTTT	CASRLRTGAGNQPQHF